This TCR beta chain derives from a study of monozygotic twins with inflammatory bowel disease. Study-wide results and caveats: Limited power may explain why concordant and discordant twins showed no difference in repertoire similarity. With others, IBD patients shared fewer clonotypes than healthy twins did, especially with disease activity. The data offered no way to tell different T cell subtypes apart.

Blood was drawn at around 2.5 ml per donor. Germline values: CDR1 SGHAT, CDR2 FQNNGV. CDR3 length: 14 residues. TCRdb re-called the 5' RACE reads; every CDR3 protein appears as one record, without DNA. This sample's table has about 210,000 distinct CDR3 sequences. In the case of this clonotype: The target antigen is unknown.

Sequenced input: blood. The receptor was derived from a human donor with ulcerative colitis or Crohn's disease, or a healthy co-twin of an affected twin (not recorded which). The V and J genes are TRBV11-2 and TRBJ2-3. CDR3 amino acids: CASSPRLKTDTQYF.